The clone carrying this T cell receptor (beta chain) showed up many times. Its specificity is not known. The CDR3 extends over 16 amino acids. CDR1 SGHRS and CDR2 YFSETQ come from the germline V gene. V lost 0 bases and J lost 7, with 17 bases in between. This sample is drawn from a study of CD8 T cells in ankylosing spondylitis. Study-wide results and caveats: It was reported that disease-linked clones were significantly enriched in matched ankylosing spondylitis synovial fluid. Among TCR beta sequences, a motif of several highly homologous variants appeared characteristic of ankylosing spondylitis blood.

From the 5' RACE reads, TCRdb called clonotypes with MiXCR, one entry per CDR3 protein. The sample comprises some 220,000 distinct CDR3 sequences, 7.3% of which are singletons, and 14% rests with the top ten. The chain links TRBV5-1 to TRBJ2-1; tentatively, D is TRBD1 or TRBD2 (5 bases each). The sequenced sample was blood, either unsorted or a sorted T cell fraction (not recorded which). The sequence was obtained from a male donor with ankylosing spondylitis. CDR3 loop: CASSLGYRTGVNEQFF. The CDR3 DNA follows: TGCGCCAGCAGCTTGGGTTACAGGACTGGTGTTAATGAGCAGTTCTTC.